The clone carrying this T cell receptor (beta chain) was observed a single time. No antigen is known for it. This record belongs to a study of memory B cells and T cells in multiple sclerosis. Study-wide points: Compartments had unequal clone-set sizes, affecting shared clonotype counts.

TCRdb's copy holds only in-frame clones and misses some; the assay was immunoSEQ multiplex PCR. Altogether over 10,000 clones are present, approximately 85% being singletons, with the ten largest covering 2.5% to 3.5%. Separate sequencing covered autoproliferating (CFSE-dim) and non-proliferating (CFSE-high) T cells from stimulus-free culture. Cultures began with about 45 million CFSE-labeled PBMCs, unstimulated for 7 days, with replicate wells pooled. Without exogenous stimuli, approximately 0.48 uM CFSE-labeled PBMCs were cultured serum-free. Trimming left V 0 bases short and J 0 bases short, with 8 bases between. The germline CDR1 and CDR2 sequences are LNHNV and YYDKDF (reference sequence). The length of the CDR3 is 15 residues.

The sequence was obtained from a human donor with multiple sclerosis. What was sequenced was PBMCs from blood kept in culture. The chain links TRBV15 to TRBJ1-1; D may be TRBD1 (6 bases). The CDR3: CATSRDGTLNTEAFF. CDR3 nucleotide sequence: TGTGCCACCAGCAGAGATGGGACACTGAACACTGAAGCTTTCTTT. Complete variable domain (other parts from reference TRBV15 and TRBJ1-1): DAMVIQNPRYQVTQFGKPVTLSCSQTLNHNVMYWYQQKSSQAPKLLFHYYDKDFNNEADTPDNFQSRRPNTSFCFLDIRSPGLGDTAMYLCATSRDGTLNTEAFFGQGTRLTVV.